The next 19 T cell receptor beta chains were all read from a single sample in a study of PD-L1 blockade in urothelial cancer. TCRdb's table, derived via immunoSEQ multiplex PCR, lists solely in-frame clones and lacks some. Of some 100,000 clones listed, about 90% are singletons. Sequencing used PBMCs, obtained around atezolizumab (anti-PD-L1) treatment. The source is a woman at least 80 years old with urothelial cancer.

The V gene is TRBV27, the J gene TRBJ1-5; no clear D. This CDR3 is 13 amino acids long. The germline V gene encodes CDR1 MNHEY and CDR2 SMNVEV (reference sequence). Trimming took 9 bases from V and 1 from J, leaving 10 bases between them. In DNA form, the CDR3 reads TGTGCCAGTGGAGGGTTGAGCAATCAGCCCCAGCATTTT. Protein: CASGGLSNQPQHF.

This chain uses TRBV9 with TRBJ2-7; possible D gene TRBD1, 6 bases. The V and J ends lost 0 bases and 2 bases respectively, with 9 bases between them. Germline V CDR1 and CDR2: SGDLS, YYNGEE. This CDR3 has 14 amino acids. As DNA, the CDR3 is TGTGCCAGCAGCGTAGCCCCAGGGGCCTACGAGCAGTACTTC. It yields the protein CASSVAPGAYEQYF.

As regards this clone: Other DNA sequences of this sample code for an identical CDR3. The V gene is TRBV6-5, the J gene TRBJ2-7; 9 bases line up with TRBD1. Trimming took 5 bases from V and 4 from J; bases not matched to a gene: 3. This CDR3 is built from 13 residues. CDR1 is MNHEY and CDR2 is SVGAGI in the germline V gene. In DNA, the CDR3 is TGTGCCAGCAGTCGGACAGGGGCGTACGAGCAGTACTTC. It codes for CASSRTGAYEQYF.

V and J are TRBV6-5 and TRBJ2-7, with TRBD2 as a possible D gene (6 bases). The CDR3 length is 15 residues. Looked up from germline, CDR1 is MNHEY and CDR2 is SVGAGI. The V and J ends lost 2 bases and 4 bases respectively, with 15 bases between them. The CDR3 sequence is CASSYEAGFGYEQYF. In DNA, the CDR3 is TGTGCCAGCAGTTACGAGGCGGGGTTCGGTTACGAGCAGTACTTC.

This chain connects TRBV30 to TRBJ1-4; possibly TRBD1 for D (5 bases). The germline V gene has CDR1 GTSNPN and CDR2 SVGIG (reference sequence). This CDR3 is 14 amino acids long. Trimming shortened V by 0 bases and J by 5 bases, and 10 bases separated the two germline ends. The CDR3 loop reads CAWSVGGGNEKLFF. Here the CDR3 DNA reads TGTGCCTGGAGTGTTGGGGGAGGAAATGAAAAACTGTTTTTT. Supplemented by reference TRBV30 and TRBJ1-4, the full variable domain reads SQTIHQWPATLVQPVGSPLSLECTVEGTSNPNLYWYRQAAGRGLQLLFYSVGIGQISSEVPQNLSASRPQDRQFILSSKKLLLSDSGFYLCAWSVGGGNEKLFFGSGTQLSVL.

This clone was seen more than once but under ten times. The CDR3 DNA reads TGTGCCAGCAGTACACCTGGCTCGGGGGGCTTGGGTAATCAGCCCCAGCATTTT. It is translated as CASSTPGSGGLGNQPQHF. V and J are TRBV28 and TRBJ1-5; tentative D call: TRBD1 (6 bases). Trimming removed 5 bases at V and 4 bases at J, with 24 bases between. CDR3 size: 18 residues. Germline CDR1 reads MDHEN; CDR2 reads SYDVKM.

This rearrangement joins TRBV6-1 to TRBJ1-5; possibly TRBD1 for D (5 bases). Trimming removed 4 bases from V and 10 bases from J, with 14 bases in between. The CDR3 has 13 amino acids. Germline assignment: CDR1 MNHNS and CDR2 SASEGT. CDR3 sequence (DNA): TGTGCCAGCAGTGTGGTGCGGGACCCACCCCAGCATTTT. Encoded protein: CASSVVRDPPQHF.

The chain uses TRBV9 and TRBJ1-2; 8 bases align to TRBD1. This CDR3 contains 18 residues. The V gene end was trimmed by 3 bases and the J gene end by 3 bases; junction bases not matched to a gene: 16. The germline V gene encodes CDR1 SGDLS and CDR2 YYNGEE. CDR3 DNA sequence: TGTGCCAGCAGCGCATCAGACAGGGGTAAACCCGAATACTATGGCTACACCTTC. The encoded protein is CASSASDRGKPEYYGYTF.

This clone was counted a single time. The CDR3 DNA follows: TGTGCCAGTAGTATCCCCCCGGGGACCCAGCATTTT. As protein: CASSIPPGTQHF. The chain recombines TRBV19 with TRBJ1-5; the D is unclear. CDR1 LNHDA and CDR2 SQIVND come from the germline V gene (reference sequence). V dropped 3 bases and J dropped 11 bases, with 11 bases sitting between them. The CDR3 contains 12 residues.

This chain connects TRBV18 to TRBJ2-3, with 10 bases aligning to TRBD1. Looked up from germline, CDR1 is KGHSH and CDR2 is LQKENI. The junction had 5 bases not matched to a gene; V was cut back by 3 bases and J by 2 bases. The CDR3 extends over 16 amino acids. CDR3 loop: CASSPLDRGLTDTQYF. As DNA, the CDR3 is TGTGCCAGCTCACCCCTCGACAGGGGGCTCACAGATACGCAGTATTTT.

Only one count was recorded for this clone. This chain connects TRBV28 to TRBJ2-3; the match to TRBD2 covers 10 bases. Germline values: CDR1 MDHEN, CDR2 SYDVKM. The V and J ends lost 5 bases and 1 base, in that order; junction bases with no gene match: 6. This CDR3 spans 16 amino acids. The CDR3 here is CASSTSGAGGTDTQYF. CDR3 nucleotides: TGTGCCAGCAGTACTAGCGGGGCCGGGGGCACAGATACGCAGTATTTT.

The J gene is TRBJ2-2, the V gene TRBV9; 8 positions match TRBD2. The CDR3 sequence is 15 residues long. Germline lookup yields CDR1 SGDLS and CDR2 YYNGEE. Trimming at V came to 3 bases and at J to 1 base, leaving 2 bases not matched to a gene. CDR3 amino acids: CASSAGGRNTGELFF. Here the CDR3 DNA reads TGTGCCAGCAGCGCGGGGGGGCGGAACACCGGGGAGCTGTTTTTT.

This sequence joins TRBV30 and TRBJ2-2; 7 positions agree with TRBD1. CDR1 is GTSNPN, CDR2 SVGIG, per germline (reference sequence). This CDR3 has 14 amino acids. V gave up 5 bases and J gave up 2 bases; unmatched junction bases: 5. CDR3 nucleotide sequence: TGTGCCTGGTCGGGACAGCGTAACACCGGGGAGCTGTTTTTT. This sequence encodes CAWSGQRNTGELFF. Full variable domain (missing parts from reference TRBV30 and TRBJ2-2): SQTIHQWPATLVQPVGSPLSLECTVEGTSNPNLYWYRQAAGRGLQLLFYSVGIGQISSEVPQNLSASRPQDRQFILSSKKLLLSDSGFYLCAWSGQRNTGELFFGEGSRLTVL.

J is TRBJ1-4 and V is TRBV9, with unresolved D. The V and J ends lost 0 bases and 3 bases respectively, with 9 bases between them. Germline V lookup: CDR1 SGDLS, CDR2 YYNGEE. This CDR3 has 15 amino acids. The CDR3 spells CASSVAGSANEKLFF. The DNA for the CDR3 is TGTGCCAGCAGCGTAGCGGGGTCGGCTAATGAAAAACTGTTTTTT.

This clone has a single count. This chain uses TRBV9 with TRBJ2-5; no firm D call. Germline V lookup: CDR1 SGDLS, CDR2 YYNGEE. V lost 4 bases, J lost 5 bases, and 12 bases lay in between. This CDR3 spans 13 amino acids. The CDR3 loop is CASSLFLGETQYF. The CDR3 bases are TGTGCCAGCAGCCTTTTCCTCGGGGAGACCCAGTACTTC. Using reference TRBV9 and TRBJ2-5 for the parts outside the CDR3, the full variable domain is DSGVTQTPKHLITATGQRVTLRCSPRSGDLSVYWYQQSLDQGLQFLIQYYNGEERAKGNILERFSAQQFPDLHSELNLSSLELGDSALYFCASSLFLGETQYFGPGTRLLVL.

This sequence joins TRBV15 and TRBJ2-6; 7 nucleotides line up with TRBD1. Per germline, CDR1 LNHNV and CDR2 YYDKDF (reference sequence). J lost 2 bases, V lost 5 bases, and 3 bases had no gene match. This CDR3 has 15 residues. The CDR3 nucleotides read TGTGCCACCAGCTCGGGGACAGCTGGGGCCAACGTCCTGACTTTC. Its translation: CATSSGTAGANVLTF.

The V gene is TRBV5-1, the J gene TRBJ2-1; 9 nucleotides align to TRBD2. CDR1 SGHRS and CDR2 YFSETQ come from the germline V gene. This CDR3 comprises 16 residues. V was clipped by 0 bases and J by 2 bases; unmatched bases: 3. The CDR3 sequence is CASSLVASGAYNEQFF. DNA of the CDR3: TGCGCCAGCAGCTTGGTGGCTAGCGGGGCCTACAATGAGCAGTTCTTC.

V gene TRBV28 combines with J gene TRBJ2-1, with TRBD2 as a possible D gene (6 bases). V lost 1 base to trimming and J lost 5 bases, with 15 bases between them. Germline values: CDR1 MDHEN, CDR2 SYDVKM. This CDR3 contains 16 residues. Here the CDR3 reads CASSLSTGLKDNEQFF. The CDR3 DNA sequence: TGTGCCAGCAGTTTATCGACGGGACTCAAAGACAATGAGCAGTTCTTC. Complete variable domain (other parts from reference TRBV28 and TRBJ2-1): DVKVTQSSRYLVKRTGEKVFLECVQDMDHENMFWYRQDPGLGLRLIYFSYDVKMKEKGDIPEGYSVSREKKERFSLILESASTNQTSMYLCASSLSTGLKDNEQFFGPGTRLTVL.

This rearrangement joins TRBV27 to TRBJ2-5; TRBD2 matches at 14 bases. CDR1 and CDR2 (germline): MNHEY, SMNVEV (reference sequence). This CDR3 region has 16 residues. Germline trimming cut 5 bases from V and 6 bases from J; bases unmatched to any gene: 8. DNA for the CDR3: TGTGCCAGCAGTCCGCGACTAGCGGGAGGGCGGCAGACCCAGTACTTC. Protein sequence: CASSPRLAGGRQTQYF.